Following are 19 T cell receptor beta chains from one sample sequenced in a study of blood T cell repertoires in COVID-19. Sequencing used immunoSEQ multiplex PCR; TCRdb keeps in-frame clones, though not all of them. The table has approximately 350,000 clones, around 89% seen once. Sample: peripheral blood. These receptors came from a woman aged 25 to 39 with COVID-19, enrolled during active disease.

The chain is built from TRBV29-1 and TRBJ2-1, with 7 positions matching TRBD2. CDR1 is SQVTM, CDR2 ANQGSEA, per germline. The CDR3 extends over 14 amino acids. With 7 bases clipped from V and 3 bases from J, the junction kept 9 bases outside the gene matches. CDR3 amino acids: CSAKGAGDYNEQFF. The CDR3 nucleotides read TGCAGCGCCAAAGGCGCGGGGGACTACAATGAGCAGTTCTTC.

The rearrangement joins TRBV7-9 to TRBJ1-2; D remains ambiguous. Per germline, CDR1 SEHNR and CDR2 FQNEAQ (reference sequence). Between the trimmed V and J ends, which lost 7 bases and 5 bases, there was a span of 8 bases. The CDR3 length is 11 residues. The CDR3 bases are TGTGCCAGCACGCCGGGGTATGGCTACACCTTC. Translating it yields CASTPGYGYTF.

The chain recombines TRBV7-9 with TRBJ1-5, with 9 nucleotides matching TRBD1. V was pared by 3 bases and J by 11 bases, with 8 bases of the junction left unmatched. The CDR3 has 14 residues. Germline loops: CDR1 SEHNR, CDR2 FQNEAQ (reference sequence). CDR3 sequence reads: CASSFETGGEAQHF. The CDR3, as DNA: TGTGCCAGCAGCTTTGAGACAGGGGGTGAAGCCCAGCATTTT.

The count of this clone is one. The chain combines TRBV5-1 with TRBJ1-3; maybe TRBD1 (6 bases). The CDR3 has 16 amino acids. Deletions cut 0 bases from V and 8 bases from J, with 18 bases between. CDR1 is SGHRS and CDR2 is YFSETQ in the germline V gene. The CDR3 loop is CASSLGLGARVDTIYF. CDR3 coding DNA: TGCGCCAGCAGCTTGGGTCTGGGGGCGCGGGTAGACACCATATATTTT.

The rearrangement joins TRBV4-3 to TRBJ1-2; 8 nucleotides agree with TRBD1. Germline trimming cut 0 bases from V and 4 bases from J; bases unmatched to any gene: 13. The CDR3 covers 18 residues. The germline gives CDR1 LGHNA, CDR2 YSLEER. CDR3 nucleotides: TGCGCCAGCAGCCAAGAATGGGCAGGGGGCGCGGGCGCCTATGGCTACACCTTC. Protein: CASSQEWAGGAGAYGYTF.

The rearrangement joins TRBV4-1 to TRBJ2-4; D perhaps matches TRBD2 (5 bases). The germline V gene has CDR1 MGHRA and CDR2 YSYEKL. V lost 2 bases and J 7 bases, leaving 15 bases between the germline ends. This CDR3 region has 15 residues. Here the CDR3 reads CASSQRAGLGNIQYF. In DNA form, the CDR3 reads TGCGCCAGCAGCCAAAGGGCGGGCCTGGGGAACATTCAGTACTTC.

This chain links TRBV7-8 with TRBJ2-2; tentatively, D is TRBD1 (6 bases). Per germline, CDR1 SGHVS and CDR2 FQNEAQ. V was pared by 5 bases and J by 3 bases, with 10 bases between. CDR3 length: 14 residues. CDR3 in DNA: TGTGCCAGCAGCCCACACAGGGACACCGGGGAGCTGTTTTTT. It translates to CASSPHRDTGELFF.

The rearrangement uses TRBV14 and TRBJ2-5, with TRBD2 identical over 8 bases. The trim removed 7 bases at V and 3 bases at J, leaving 7 bases unmatched. This CDR3 contains 14 residues. CDR1 and CDR2 from the germline V gene are SGHDN and FVKESK. The CDR3 here is CASTKAAGEETQYF. CDR3 bases: TGTGCCAGCACAAAGGCAGCGGGAGAAGAGACCCAGTACTTC. Full variable domain (remainder filled in from reference TRBV14 and TRBJ2-5): EAGVTQFPSHSVIEKGQTVTLRCDPISGHDNLYWYRRVMGKEIKFLLHFVKESKQDESGMPNNRFLAERTGGTYSTLKVQPAELEDSGVYFCASTKAAGEETQYFGPGTRLLVL.

The CDR3: CASRPGAGGYTGELFF. CDR3 in DNA: TGTGCCAGCCGGCCGGGGGCGGGGGGATACACCGGGGAGCTGTTTTTT. The genes are TRBV27 and TRBJ2-2; 8 bases line up with TRBD2. The CDR3 length is 16 residues. V lost 8 bases to trimming and J lost 3 bases; unmatched junction nucleotides: 11. CDR1 MNHEY and CDR2 SMNVEV come from the germline V gene (reference sequence).

The chain links TRBV11-2 to TRBJ2-7; 10 positions match TRBD1. J lost 4 bases, V lost 5 bases, and 5 bases had no gene match. Germline V CDR1 and CDR2: SGHAT, FQNNGV. CDR3 length: 14 residues. The CDR3 protein is CASSVGTGDYEQYV. The CDR3 DNA is TGTGCCAGCAGCGTCGGGACAGGGGATTACGAGCAGTACGTC.

The chain combines TRBV29-1 with TRBJ1-2; TRBD1 matches 7 bases. The J segment lost 0 bases and the V segment lost 6 bases, leaving 7 bases of the junction unmatched. CDR3 length: 14 residues. From germline, CDR1 is SQVTM and CDR2 ANQGSEA. The CDR3 spells CSVRRQGANYGYTF. In DNA form, the CDR3 reads TGCAGCGTCAGAAGACAGGGCGCTAACTATGGCTACACCTTC.

The count of this clone is one. The chain joins TRBV10-3 to TRBJ2-3; 7 bases agree with TRBD2. Germline V gene data show CDR1 as ENHRY and CDR2 as SYGVKD. Germline trimming cut 7 bases from V and 3 bases from J; bases unmatched to any gene: 10. The CDR3 extends over 15 amino acids. CDR3 DNA sequence: TGTGCCATCACCGGGGGGAGGGGCCTGACAGATACGCAGTATTTT. This translates into CAITGGRGLTDTQYF.

This clone was seen a single time. V usage is TRBV27 and J usage is TRBJ2-7, with a possible D match to TRBD2 (7 bases). V shed 5 bases and J shed 3 bases, with 20 bases lying between them. Germline V CDR1 and CDR2: MNHEY, SMNVEV (reference sequence). There are 16 residues in the CDR3. Written as DNA, the CDR3 is TGTGCCAGCAGTCCTCGGGGAGGGACATCACGCTACGAGCAGTACGTC. It translates to CASSPRGGTSRYEQYV.

As for this clone: The junction does not match germline at one end; this may be a read error. The chain has TRBV23-1 and TRBJ2-1; 8 bases map to TRBD2. TRBV23-1 is an ORF; its function is uncertain. The CDR3 has 16 amino acids. The CDR3 DNA follows: TGCGCCAGCAGGCAATCCGCCGGGACTAGGGTCAATGAGCAGTTCTTC. Its translation: CASRQSAGTRVNEQFF.

The chain combines TRBV7-9 with TRBJ1-1; weak D call: TRBD1 (5 bases). Germline V CDR1 and CDR2: SEHNR, FQNEAQ (reference sequence). V gave up 2 bases and J gave up 1 base, with 8 bases separating them. The CDR3 extends over 14 amino acids. The CDR3 is CASSLQGTNTEAFF. CDR3 coding DNA: TGTGCCAGCAGCTTACAGGGAACGAACACTGAAGCTTTCTTT. The full variable domain, in which reference TRBV7-9 and TRBJ1-1 provide the parts outside the CDR3, is DTGVSQNPRHKITKRGQNVTFRCDPISEHNRLYWYRQTLGQGPEFLTYFQNEAQLEKSRLLSDRFSAERPKGSFSTLEIQRTEQGDSAMYLCASSLQGTNTEAFFGQGTRLTVV.

The chain employs TRBV19 and TRBJ1-4, with a possible D match to TRBD1 (6 bases). The CDR3 is made up of 16 amino acids. The V end lost 8 bases, the J end lost 0 bases, and 16 bases lay between the germline ends. CDR1 and CDR2 (germline): LNHDA, SQIVND (reference sequence). The CDR3, as DNA: TGTGCCAGTTTGCGCAGGGGACGTGCAACTAATGAAAAACTGTTTTTT. This translates into CASLRRGRATNEKLFF.

V is TRBV5-1 and J is TRBJ1-5, with 9 bases identical to TRBD1. Germline V gene lookup returns CDR1 SGHRS and CDR2 YFSETQ. This CDR3 has 14 residues. Trimming took 3 bases from V and 6 from J; bases not matched to a gene: 4. The CDR3: CASSWGQGAQPQHF. The DNA for the CDR3 is TGCGCCAGCAGCTGGGGACAGGGAGCTCAGCCCCAGCATTTT.

This clone was detected only once. V and J are TRBV9 and TRBJ1-2; D gene unclear. V was shortened by 0 bases and J by 4 bases, with 16 bases between the two germline ends. Germline V gene data show CDR1 as SGDLS and CDR2 as YYNGEE. This CDR3 has 16 amino acids. The CDR3 DNA sequence: TGTGCCAGCAGCGTAGGGGGTTCGGCGGCGGGCTATGGCTACACCTTC. Its translation is CASSVGGSAAGYGYTF.

The chain joins TRBV19 to TRBJ1-5; 7 bases align to TRBD1. Germline CDR1 LNHDA, CDR2 SQIVND (reference sequence). The CDR3 is 17 residues long. V was pared by 3 bases and J by 5 bases, with 13 bases of the junction left unmatched. The DNA for the CDR3 is TGTGCCAGTAGTATGGTTGGCCCGACAGGGAACTATCAGCCCCAGCATTTT. The encoded protein is CASSMVGPTGNYQPQHF.